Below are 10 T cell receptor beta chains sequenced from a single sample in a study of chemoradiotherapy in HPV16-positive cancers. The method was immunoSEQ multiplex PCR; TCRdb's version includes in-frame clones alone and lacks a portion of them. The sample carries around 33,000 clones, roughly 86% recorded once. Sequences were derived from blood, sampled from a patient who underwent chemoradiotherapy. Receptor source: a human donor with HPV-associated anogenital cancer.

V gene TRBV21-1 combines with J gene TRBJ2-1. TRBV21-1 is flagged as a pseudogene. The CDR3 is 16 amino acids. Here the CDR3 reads CASSRKAFRAYNEQFF. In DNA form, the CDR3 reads TGTGCCAGCAGCAGGAAGGCCTTCCGTGCTTACAATGAGCAGTTCTTC.

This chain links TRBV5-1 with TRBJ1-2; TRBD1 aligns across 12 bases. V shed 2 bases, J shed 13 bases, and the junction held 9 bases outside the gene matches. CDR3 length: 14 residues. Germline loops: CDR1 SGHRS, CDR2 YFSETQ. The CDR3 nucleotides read TGCGCCAGCAGCTTACAGACGGGACAGGGGGCGAGCACCTTC. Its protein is CASSLQTGQGASTF.

Here the CDR3 reads CASSPTPDRAPDTQYF. The CDR3 region has the DNA TGTGCCAGCTCACCGACCCCCGACAGGGCCCCAGATACGCAGTATTTT. The chain combines TRBV18 with TRBJ2-3; 7 bases agree with TRBD1. CDR1 KGHSH and CDR2 LQKENI come from the germline V gene. This CDR3 is built from 16 residues. V gave up 3 bases and J gave up 4 bases; unmatched junction bases: 10.

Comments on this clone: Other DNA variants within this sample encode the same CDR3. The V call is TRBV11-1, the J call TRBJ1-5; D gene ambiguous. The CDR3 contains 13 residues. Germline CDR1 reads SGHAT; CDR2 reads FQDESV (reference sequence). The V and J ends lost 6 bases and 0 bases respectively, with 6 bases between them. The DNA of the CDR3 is TGTGCCAGCAGTCTAGATAGCAATCAGCCCCAGCATTTT. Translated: CASSLDSNQPQHF. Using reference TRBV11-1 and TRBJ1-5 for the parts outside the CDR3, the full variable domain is EAEVAQSPRYKITEKSQAVAFWCDPISGHATLYWYRQILGQGPELLVQFQDESVVDDSQLPKDRFSAERLKGVDSTLKIQPAELGDSAMYLCASSLDSNQPQHFGDGTRLSIL.

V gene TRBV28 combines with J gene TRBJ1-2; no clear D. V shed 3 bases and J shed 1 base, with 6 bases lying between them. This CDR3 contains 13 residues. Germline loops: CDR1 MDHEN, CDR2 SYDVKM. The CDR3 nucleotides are TGTGCCAGCAGTTTTCCCTTTAACTATGGCTACACCTTC. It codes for CASSFPFNYGYTF.

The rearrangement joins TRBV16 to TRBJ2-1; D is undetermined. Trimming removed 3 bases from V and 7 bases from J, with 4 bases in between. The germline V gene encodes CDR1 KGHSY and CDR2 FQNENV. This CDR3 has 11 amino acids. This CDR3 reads CASSQRNEQFF. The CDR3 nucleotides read TGTGCCAGCAGCCAGAGGAATGAGCAGTTCTTC.

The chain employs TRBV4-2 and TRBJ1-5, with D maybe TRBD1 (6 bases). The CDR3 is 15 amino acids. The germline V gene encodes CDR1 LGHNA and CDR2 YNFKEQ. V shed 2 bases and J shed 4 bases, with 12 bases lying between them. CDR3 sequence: CASSQRRGGNQPQHF. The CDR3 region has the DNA TGTGCCAGCAGCCAAAGGAGGGGGGGTAATCAGCCCCAGCATTTT.

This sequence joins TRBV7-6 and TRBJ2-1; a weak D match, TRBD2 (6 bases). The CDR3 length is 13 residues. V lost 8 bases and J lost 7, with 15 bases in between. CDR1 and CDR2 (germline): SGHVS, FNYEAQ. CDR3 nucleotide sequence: TGTGCCAGCGCACCGGGACTCCGAAATGAGCAGTTCTTC. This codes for CASAPGLRNEQFF.

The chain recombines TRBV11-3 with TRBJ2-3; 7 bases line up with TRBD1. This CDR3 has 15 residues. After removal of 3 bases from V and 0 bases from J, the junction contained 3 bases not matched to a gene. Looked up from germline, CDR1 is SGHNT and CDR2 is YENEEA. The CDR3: CASSLGTASTDTQYF. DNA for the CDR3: TGTGCCAGCAGCTTGGGGACAGCTAGCACAGATACGCAGTATTTT.

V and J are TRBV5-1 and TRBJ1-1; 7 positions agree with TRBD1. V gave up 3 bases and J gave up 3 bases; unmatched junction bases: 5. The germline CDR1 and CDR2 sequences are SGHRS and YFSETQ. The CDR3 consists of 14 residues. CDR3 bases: TGCGCCAGCAGCTCACAGGGGCGGGACACTGAAGCTTTCTTT. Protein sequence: CASSSQGRDTEAFF.